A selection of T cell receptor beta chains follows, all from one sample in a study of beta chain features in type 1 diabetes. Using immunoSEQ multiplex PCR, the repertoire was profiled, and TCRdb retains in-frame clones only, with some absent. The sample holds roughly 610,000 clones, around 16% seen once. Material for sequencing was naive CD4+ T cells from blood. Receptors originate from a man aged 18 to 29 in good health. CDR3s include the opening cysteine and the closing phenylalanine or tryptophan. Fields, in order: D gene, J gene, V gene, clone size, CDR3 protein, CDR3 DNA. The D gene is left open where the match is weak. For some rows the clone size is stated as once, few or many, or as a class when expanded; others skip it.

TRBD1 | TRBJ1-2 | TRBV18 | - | CASSPPGTDYGYTF | TGTGCCAGCTCACCACCCGGGACAGACTATGGCTACACCTTC
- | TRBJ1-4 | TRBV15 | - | CATSTQKGKNEKLFF | TGTGCCACCAGCACTCAAAAGGGGAAGAATGAAAAACTGTTTTTT
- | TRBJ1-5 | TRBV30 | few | CAWSVGPGRNQPQHF | TGTGCCTGGAGTGTCGGACCGGGACGCAATCAGCCCCAGCATTTT
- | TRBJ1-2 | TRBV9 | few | CASSAPPRGGYTF | TGTGCCAGCAGCGCACCCCCCCGGGGTGGCTACACCTTC
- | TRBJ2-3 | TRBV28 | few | CASSLYWNPADTQYF | TGTGCCAGCAGTTTATACTGGAACCCGGCTGATACGCAGTATTTT
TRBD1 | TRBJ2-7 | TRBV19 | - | CASSVDRVFYEQYF | TGTGCCAGTAGTGTGGACAGGGTTTTCTACGAGCAGTACTTC
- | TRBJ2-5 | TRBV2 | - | CASTREVPETQYF | TGTGCCAGCACCAGGGAAGTTCCAGAGACCCAGTACTTC
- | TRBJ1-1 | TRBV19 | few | CASHTPGARSTEAFF | TGTGCCAGTCATACCCCAGGGGCGCGTAGCACTGAAGCTTTCTTT
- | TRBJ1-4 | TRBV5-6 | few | CASSLRGAPGEKLFF | TGTGCCAGCTCCCTCAGAGGGGCACCGGGAGAAAAACTGTTTTTT
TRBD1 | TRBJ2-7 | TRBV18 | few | CASSPRTGVGNEQYF | TGTGCCAGCTCACCACGGACAGGGGTAGGGAACGAGCAGTACTTC
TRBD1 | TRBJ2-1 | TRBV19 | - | CASRRTGGNEQFF | TGTGCCAGTAGGAGGACAGGGGGGAATGAGCAGTTCTTC
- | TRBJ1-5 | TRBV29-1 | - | CSVTRDNSNQPQHF | TGCAGCGTCACCCGGGACAACAGCAATCAGCCCCAGCATTTT
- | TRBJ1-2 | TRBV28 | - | CASSFSGFYGYTF | TGTGCCAGCAGTTTTTCAGGCTTCTATGGCTACACCTTC
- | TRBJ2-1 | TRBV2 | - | CASRGVIEQFF | TGTGCCAGCAGGGGGGTTATTGAGCAGTTCTTC
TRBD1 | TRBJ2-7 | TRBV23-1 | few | CASSQSIPRDRGNYEQYF | TGCGCCAGCAGTCAATCGATCCCCCGGGACAGGGGCAACTACGAGCAGTACTTC
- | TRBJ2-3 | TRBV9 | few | CASSASPRTKPADTQYF | TGTGCCAGCAGCGCTAGTCCAAGGACTAAACCAGCCGATACGCAGTATTTT
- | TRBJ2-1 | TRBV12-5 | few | CASGSLAGGVLNEQFF | TGTGCTAGTGGTTCCCTCGCAGGGGGGGTGTTGAATGAGCAGTTCTTC
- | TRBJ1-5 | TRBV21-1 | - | CASGGDRGTDQPQHF | TGTGCCAGCGGGGGGGACAGGGGAACAGATCAGCCCCAGCATTTT
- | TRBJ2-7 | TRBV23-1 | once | CASSQSRTKSSYEQYF | TGCGCCAGCAGTCAATCGAGGACCAAAAGCTCCTACGAGCAGTACTTC
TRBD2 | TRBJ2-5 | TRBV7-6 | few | CASSLSSGRAGETQYF | TGTGCCAGCAGCTTATCTAGCGGGAGGGCGGGGGAGACCCAGTACTTC
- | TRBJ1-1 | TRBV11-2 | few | CASSRIKGRLEAFF | TGTGCCAGCAGCCGAATAAAGGGGCGGCTTGAAGCTTTCTTT
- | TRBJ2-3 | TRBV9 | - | CASSADTDTQYF | TGTGCCAGCAGCGCCGATACAGATACGCAGTATTTT
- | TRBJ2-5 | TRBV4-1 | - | CASSRPRETQYF | TGCGCCAGCAGCCGACCCCGGGAGACCCAGTACTTC
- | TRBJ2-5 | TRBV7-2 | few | CASSLAGTKETQYF | TGTGCCAGCAGCTTGGCGGGGACCAAAGAGACCCAGTACTTC
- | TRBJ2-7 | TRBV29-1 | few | CSAATATYEQYF | TGCAGCGCCGCGACAGCCACCTACGAGCAGTACTTC
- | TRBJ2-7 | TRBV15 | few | CATSRDLSYEQYF | TGTGCCACCAGCAGAGATCTCAGCTACGAGCAGTACTTC
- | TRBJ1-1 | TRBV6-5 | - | CASTRRQNTEAFF | TGTGCCAGCACCCGTCGACAGAACACTGAAGCTTTCTTT
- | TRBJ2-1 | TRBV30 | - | CAWAAWQRASYNEQFF | TGTGCCTGGGCTGCGTGGCAGCGGGCCTCCTACAATGAGCAGTTCTTC
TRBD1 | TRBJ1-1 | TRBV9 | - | CASSVEQGARNTEAFF | TGTGCCAGCAGCGTAGAACAGGGGGCAAGGAACACTGAAGCTTTCTTT
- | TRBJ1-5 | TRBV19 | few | CASSIDWRRALYNQPQHF | TGTGCCAGTAGTATAGATTGGAGGCGGGCGCTATACAATCAGCCCCAGCATTTT
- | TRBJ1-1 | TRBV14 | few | CASSQVSRPPEF | TGTGCCAGCAGCCAAGTCAGCCGACCCCCTGAATTT
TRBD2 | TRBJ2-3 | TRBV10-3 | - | CASRTSGAWGTQYF | TGTGCCAGCAGGACTAGCGGGGCCTGGGGAACGCAGTATTTT
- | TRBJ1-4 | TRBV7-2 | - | CASSLGREKLFF | TGTGCCAGCAGCTTGGGGCGAGAAAAACTGTTTTTT
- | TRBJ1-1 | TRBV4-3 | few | CASSHPTARERTEAFF | TGCGCCAGCAGCCACCCTACTGCCAGGGAGCGCACTGAAGCTTTCTTT
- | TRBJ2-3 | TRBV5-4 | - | CASSSNTDTQYF | TGTGCCAGCAGTTCCAACACAGATACGCAGTATTTT
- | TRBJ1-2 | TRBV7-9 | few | CASSLGTEATLNYGYTF | TGTGCCAGCAGCTTAGGGACAGAGGCAACCCTTAACTATGGCTACACCTTC
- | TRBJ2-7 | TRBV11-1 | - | CASSPGTRPYEQYF | TGTGCCAGCAGTCCCGGGACCAGACCCTACGAGCAGTACTTC
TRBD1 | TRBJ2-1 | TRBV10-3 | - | CAISEADRGDNEQFF | TGTGCCATCAGTGAGGCGGACAGGGGAGACAATGAGCAGTTCTTC
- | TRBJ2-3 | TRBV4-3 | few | CASSVRESTDTQYF | TGCGCCAGCAGCGTGCGGGAAAGCACAGATACGCAGTATTTT
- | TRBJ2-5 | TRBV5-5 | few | CASSSGGQETQYF | TGTGCCAGCAGCTCAGGGGGGCAAGAGACCCAGTACTTC
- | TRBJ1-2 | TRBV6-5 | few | CASSTREGSGYTF | TGTGCCAGCAGCACCAGGGAGGGTAGCGGCTACACCTTC
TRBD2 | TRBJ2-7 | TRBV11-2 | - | CASSEGLAGSGEQYF | TGTGCCAGCAGCGAAGGACTAGCGGGATCTGGGGAGCAGTACTTC